This T cell receptor beta chain was identified during a study of shared clonotypes between healthy human individuals. As for this clone: The antigen remains unidentified.

Positively selected for CCR7, the CD45RO-negative cells used as naive CD8 cells excluded terminally differentiated effector memory CD45RA+ cells. Whole-study findings and limits: Clonotype sharing levels among donors were expected to vary with sequencing depth. All-four-donor shared clonotypes had higher generation probabilities than non-shared clonotypes did.

J lost 8 bases, V lost 0 bases, and 9 bases had no gene match. The CDR3 has 16 amino acids. Germline CDR1 SGHRS, CDR2 YFSETQ. How the authors handled the data: Owing to the provision of junction-only sequences devoid of quality scores by immunoSEQ, filtering differed. The data were produced by immunoSEQ multiplex PCR, yet TCRdb's version contains in-frame clones alone and is incomplete. V, J and clone size are those of that table, while D and trimming were read from the DNA. The sample shows approximately 840,000 clones, about 96% of them seen only once. The chain couples TRBV5-1 to TRBJ2-1, with TRBD1 identical over 9 bases. Sample: naive CD8+ T cells sorted from blood. This sequence was found in a man aged 30 to 39 in good health. CDR3 residues: CASSLALRTGVDEQFF. CDR3 in DNA: TGCGCCAGCAGCTTGGCCTTAAGGACAGGGGTTGATGAGCAGTTCTTC.